These 30 T cell receptor beta chains were all obtained from the same sample, sequenced in a study of T-cell memory formation after mild COVID-19. TCRdb redid the calling of the 5' RACE reads with MiXCR, one entry per CDR3 protein. The sample consists of approximately 400,000 distinct CDR3 sequences, roughly 18% of them appearing once. The specimen was PBMCs or a T cell subset sorted from them (not recorded which). The source is a man aged 18 to 35 who had mild COVID-19 (a few samples of this study predate the infection). Cell type and time point are not known.

This clonotype has only a few counts. The rearrangement joins TRBV5-1 to TRBJ2-3; D gene uncertain. This CDR3 is 16 amino acids long. The germline V and J ends were trimmed by 2 bases and 0 bases, with 13 bases remaining between them. Germline V lookup: CDR1 SGHRS, CDR2 YFSETQ. The CDR3 here is CASSFYGISSTDTQYF. The CDR3 DNA reads as TGCGCCAGCAGCTTCTACGGCATTTCTAGCACAGATACGCAGTATTTT.

J is TRBJ2-7 and V is TRBV12-3 or TRBV12-4; unclear D gene. Deletions cut 3 bases from V and 6 bases from J, with 9 bases between. This CDR3 contains 12 residues. DNA of the CDR3: TGTGCCAGCAGTTTTCAGGATTCCGAGCAGTACTTC. Its translation is CASSFQDSEQYF.

The chain recombines TRBV4-1 with TRBJ1-1; TRBD1 is a possible D gene (5 bases). This CDR3 region has 15 residues. The V end was cut by 3 bases, the J end by 0 bases, with 11 bases between. Germline lookup yields CDR1 MGHRA and CDR2 YSYEKL. CDR3 in amino acids: CASSQRGHLNTEAFF. The CDR3 DNA sequence: TGCGCCAGCAGCCAGAGGGGCCACCTGAACACTGAAGCTTTCTTT.

This chain links TRBV24-1 with TRBJ1-1; the match to TRBD1 covers 9 bases. The CDR3 runs to 15 residues. Trimming took 4 bases from V and 1 from J; bases not matched to a gene: 3. Looked up from germline, CDR1 is KGHDR and CDR2 is SFDVKD. CDR3 sequence reads: CATSDPGQGNTEAFF. The CDR3 coding sequence is TGTGCCACCAGTGACCCGGGACAGGGGAACACTGAAGCTTTCTTT.

This clonotype has just a few counts. The V call is TRBV12-3 or TRBV12-4, the J call TRBJ2-7; TRBD1 matches 7 bases. The CDR3 totals 14 residues. The J segment lost 6 bases and the V segment lost 6 bases, leaving 11 bases of the junction unmatched. The CDR3 bases are TGTGCCAGCAGACGACAGGGCCAACATCTCGAGCAGTACTTC. Translation: CASRRQGQHLEQYF.

The V gene is TRBV12-3 or TRBV12-4, the J gene TRBJ1-5, with D possibly being TRBD1 (6 bases). V dropped 6 bases and J dropped 5 bases, with 11 bases sitting between them. The CDR3 is 13 amino acids. The CDR3 sequence is CASRGGGHQPQHF. For the CDR3, the DNA is TGTGCCAGCAGGGGTGGGGGGCATCAGCCCCAGCATTTT.

V is TRBV15 and J is TRBJ2-5; no clear D gene. Germline CDR1 is LNHNV and CDR2 is YYDKDF (reference sequence). This CDR3 comprises 14 residues. V lost 5 bases and J 2 bases, leaving 12 bases between the germline ends. In DNA, the CDR3 is TGTGCCACCAGCCTGCCGGCTGGGCAAGAGACCCAGTACTTC. This sequence encodes CATSLPAGQETQYF.

This clonotype was observed at least ten times. The V gene is TRBV7-8, the J gene TRBJ1-5, with D uncertain. V was cut by 1 base and J by 6 bases, with 16 bases left in between. CDR1 and CDR2 (germline): SGHVS, FQNEAQ. The CDR3 length is 16 residues. In nucleotides, the CDR3 is TGTGCCAGCAGCTTAGTATGGCCTTCTAGAAGTCAGCCCCAGCATTTT. This encodes CASSLVWPSRSQPQHF.

This clonotype was detected only a few times. The chain has TRBV5-1 and TRBJ2-5, with 7 bases identical to TRBD1. The CDR3 extends over 15 amino acids. Germline CDR1 reads SGHRS; CDR2 reads YFSETQ. The V segment lost 7 bases and the J segment 2 bases; nucleotides outside the gene matches: 11. The chain's CDR3 is CASSTGAGDQETQYF. The DNA for the CDR3 is TGCGCCAGCTCTACAGGGGCCGGAGATCAAGAGACCCAGTACTTC.

The J gene is TRBJ2-7, the V gene TRBV20-1, with D possibly being TRBD2 (7 bases). The CDR3 is made up of 15 amino acids. The V end was cut by 1 base, the J end by 6 bases, with 19 bases between. Per the germline V gene, CDR1 is DFQATT and CDR2 is SNEGSKA (reference sequence). The CDR3 protein is CSARAPVWGGIEQYF. The CDR3 region has the DNA TGCAGTGCTAGAGCTCCTGTCTGGGGGGGCATCGAGCAGTACTTC.

This clonotype occurred once. The chain joins TRBV5-1 to TRBJ2-3; D tentatively reads TRBD1 or TRBD2 (7 bases each). V was trimmed by 0 bases and J by 4 bases, leaving 18 bases between them. The germline V gene encodes CDR1 SGHRS and CDR2 YFSETQ. This CDR3 region has 17 residues. CDR3 in DNA: TGCGCCAGCAGCTTGGTGGGGAGGGGGCGACTCTCAGATACGCAGTATTTT. Its translation: CASSLVGRGRLSDTQYF.

V usage is TRBV6-5 and J usage is TRBJ1-6; 7 positions match TRBD1. Germline CDR1 MNHEY, CDR2 SVGAGI. The CDR3 length is 16 residues. J was trimmed by 0 bases and V by 6 bases; bases with no gene match: 5. The DNA of the CDR3 is TGTGCCAGCAGGCGGGGACAGTCCTCCTATAATTCACCCCTCCACTTT. It codes for CASRRGQSSYNSPLHF.

The gene calls are TRBV5-1 and TRBJ1-2; D might be TRBD1 (5 bases). Germline V gene data show CDR1 as SGHRS and CDR2 as YFSETQ. The V gene lost 4 bases and the J gene lost 6 bases, with 16 bases spanning the gap. The CDR3 consists of 14 residues. The DNA of the CDR3 is TGCGCCAGCAGCGTAAGAGAAGGGACCGATGGCTACACCTTC. Protein product: CASSVREGTDGYTF.

This chain connects TRBV18 to TRBJ1-4; no clear D. V was trimmed by 3 bases and J by 8 bases, leaving 19 bases between them. This CDR3 region has 16 residues. The germline CDR1 and CDR2 sequences are KGHSH and LQKENI. Written as DNA, the CDR3 is TGTGCCAGCTCACCGATAGATGGACCCTTAGGCGAAAAACTGTTTTTT. This gives the protein CASSPIDGPLGEKLFF.

The chain employs TRBV6-5 and TRBJ2-3; TRBD2 is a possible D gene (6 bases). Germline assignment: CDR1 MNHEY and CDR2 SVGAGI. This CDR3 is built from 15 residues. The ends were cut back, 2 bases at V and 6 bases at J, with 15 bases in the middle. CDR3 loop: CASSYGPGETDTQYF. CDR3 in DNA: TGTGCCAGCAGTTACGGCCCGGGGGAGACGGATACGCAGTATTTT.

The sample holds many counts of this clonotype. This chain connects TRBV7-9 to TRBJ1-5, with D hard to call. The length of the CDR3 is 13 residues. Germline V CDR1 and CDR2: SEHNR, FQNEAQ (reference sequence). Trimming cost V 4 bases and J 3 bases, with 7 bases left between them. The CDR3 bases are TGTGCCAGCAGCTGGGATTTCAATCAGCCCCAGCATTTT. Translation: CASSWDFNQPQHF.

This clonotype was picked up a small number of times. The chain carries TRBV7-6 and TRBJ2-1; 10 bases are a match to TRBD2. The CDR3 is 15 residues long. In germline, CDR1 is SGHVS, CDR2 FNYEAQ. The V segment lost 3 bases and the J segment 9 bases; nucleotides outside the gene matches: 8. CDR3 protein: CASSFGTSETSEQFF. In DNA, the CDR3 is TGTGCCAGCAGCTTTGGGACTAGCGAGACGAGTGAGCAGTTCTTC.

The chain employs TRBV15 and TRBJ2-3, with TRBD2 identical over 7 bases. Per germline, CDR1 LNHNV and CDR2 YYDKDF (reference sequence). V lost 3 bases to trimming and J lost 5 bases; unmatched junction nucleotides: 8. This CDR3 spans 15 amino acids. The CDR3 loop is CATSRGGGAIDTQYF. Written as DNA, the CDR3 is TGTGCCACCAGCAGGGGGGGGGGAGCAATAGATACGCAGTATTTT.

V is TRBV9 and J is TRBJ2-7; a possible D gene is TRBD1 (6 bases). Trimming took off 1 base at V and 7 bases at J, with 15 bases between the two ends. The CDR3 has 14 amino acids. Germline V gives CDR1 SGDLS, CDR2 YYNGEE. The CDR3 is CASSVTGSPGEQYF. The CDR3 bases are TGTGCCAGCAGCGTAACAGGGAGTCCGGGAGAGCAGTACTTC.

This clonotype has a single count. The chain recombines TRBV5-8 with TRBJ1-1; D is undetermined. V lost 2 bases and J lost 10, with 3 bases in between. Per germline, CDR1 SGHTS and CDR2 YDEGEE. The CDR3 has 9 residues. CDR3: CASSFLAFF. The DNA of the CDR3 is TGTGCCAGCAGCTTTTTAGCTTTCTTT.

The chain employs TRBV19 and TRBJ2-4; D is tentatively TRBD1 or TRBD2 (5 bases each). CDR1 LNHDA and CDR2 SQIVND come from the germline V gene (reference sequence). Between the trimmed V and J ends, which lost 7 bases and 7 bases, there was a span of 14 bases. The CDR3 loop spans 13 amino acids. The CDR3 here is CASNGGTGNIQYF. In DNA form, the CDR3 reads TGTGCCAGTAATGGGGGAACGGGGAACATTCAGTACTTC.

The V and J genes are TRBV27 and TRBJ2-5; 7 bases line up with TRBD1. With V trimmed by 5 bases and J by 1 base, 7 bases remained unmatched. The CDR3 runs to 15 residues. Germline CDR1 is MNHEY and CDR2 is SMNVEV (reference sequence). The CDR3 protein is CASSKRGQIQETQYF. The CDR3 DNA is TGTGCCAGCAGTAAACGGGGACAGATCCAAGAGACCCAGTACTTC.

This clonotype was seen only a few times. The chain uses TRBV28 and TRBJ2-4; 9 bases align to TRBD1. The CDR3 has 18 residues. Germline-derived CDR1 and CDR2 are MDHEN and SYDVKM. J gave up 2 bases and V 4 bases, and 12 bases lay outside the gene matches. The CDR3 coding sequence is TGTGCCAGCAGTTCATTGTTCTGGGACAGGGAATCCAAAAACATTCAGTACTTC. Amino acid sequence: CASSSLFWDRESKNIQYF.

This clonotype was counted a few times. This sequence joins TRBV12-3 or TRBV12-4 and TRBJ2-2; D gene uncertain. The CDR3 is 13 amino acids. V was clipped by 7 bases and J by 0 bases, with 6 bases between them. CDR3 bases: TGTGCCAGCACCCCAGCGAACACCGGGGAGCTGTTTTTT. Encoded protein: CASTPANTGELFF.

The genes are TRBV18 and TRBJ1-1; 10 bases are shared with TRBD1. The CDR3 spans 17 residues. Germline CDR1 KGHSH, CDR2 LQKENI. Germline trimming cut 3 bases from V and 10 bases from J; bases unmatched to any gene: 17. The CDR3 loop reads CASSPVPGQGTSSRAFF. The CDR3 nucleotides are TGTGCCAGCTCACCCGTCCCGGGACAGGGGACGAGCAGTAGAGCTTTCTTT.

In its sample, this clonotype was seen many times. The chain uses TRBV7-9 and TRBJ2-3, with D unclear. Looked up from germline, CDR1 is SEHNR and CDR2 is FQNEAQ (reference sequence). V lost 3 bases and J 4 bases, leaving 17 bases between the germline ends. The CDR3 is 16 residues long. CDR3 protein: CASSFAWRDPSDTQYF. DNA of the CDR3: TGTGCCAGCAGCTTCGCTTGGAGAGATCCGTCAGATACGCAGTATTTT.

Concerning this clonotype: One end of the junction varies from germline; a read error may be responsible. This rearrangement joins TRBV5-1 to TRBJ2-3; 12 positions match TRBD2. Germline CDR1 is SGHRS and CDR2 is YFSETQ. This CDR3 spans 16 amino acids. The DNA of the CDR3 is TGCGACAGCAGCTTACTAGCGGGGGGCCTCACAGATACGCAGTATTTT. Translated, it gives CDSSLLAGGLTDTQYF.

J is TRBJ1-2 and V is TRBV6-6, with a possible D match to TRBD1 (5 bases). V dropped 2 bases and J dropped 8 bases, with 18 bases sitting between them. Germline CDR1 and CDR2: MNHNY and SVGAGI (reference sequence). The CDR3 has 15 amino acids. The CDR3 bases are TGTGCCAGCAGTTACCCTTTAGACAGCGAGCGAGGCTACACCTTC. It yields the protein CASSYPLDSERGYTF.

The CDR3 reads CASSQDRGGEETQYF. The CDR3 nucleotides read TGCGCCAGCAGCCAAGATAGGGGTGGGGAAGAGACCCAGTACTTC. The chain uses TRBV4-3 and TRBJ2-5; the D gene is possibly TRBD1 (5 bases). Germline V gene sequence: CDR1 LGHNA, CDR2 YSLEER. The CDR3 sequence is 15 residues long. The V and J ends lost 0 bases and 3 bases respectively, with 11 bases between them.

This clonotype was detected a few times. This chain uses TRBV5-4 with TRBJ2-7, with 7 bases identical to TRBD1. The germline V gene encodes CDR1 SGHNT and CDR2 YYREEE (reference sequence). The length of the CDR3 is 16 residues. With 4 bases clipped from V and 2 bases from J, the junction kept 12 bases outside the gene matches. CDR3 protein: CASSTRQGSGPYEQYF. CDR3 nucleotides: TGTGCCAGCAGCACTCGACAGGGTAGTGGGCCCTACGAGCAGTACTTC.